This passage covers 25 T cell receptor beta chains from one sample sequenced in a study of human T cells and chemical hapten exposure. TCRdb redid the calling of the RACE reads with MiXCR, one entry per CDR3 protein. Here the sample spans fewer than 350,000 distinct CDR3 sequences, roughly 7.7% being singletons. Time point given: pre-sensitization, week 0. Treatment specified: therapeutic diphenylcyclopropenone sensitization with weekly scalp DPC. The starting material was whole blood, obtained in connection with sensitization to the hapten diphenylcyclopropenone (DPC). Source of these receptors: a man in his late teens or twenties with alopecia areata. Some clones in this sample may be carry-over from other donors' samples.

Many counts were recorded for this clonotype. This chain uses TRBV5-1 with TRBJ1-1; tentative D call: TRBD1 (6 bases). V was shortened by 2 bases and J by 3 bases, with 14 bases between the two germline ends. The CDR3 totals 15 residues. CDR1 and CDR2 (germline): SGHRS, YFSETQ. The CDR3 DNA is TGCGCCAGCAGCTTAGGACAGATCAGTTACACTGAAGCTTTCTTT. It codes for CASSLGQISYTEAFF.

The V gene is TRBV7-2, the J gene TRBJ2-3; TRBD2 agrees at 10 bases. The ends lost 2 bases at V and 1 base at J; junction bases unmatched: 3. Germline-derived CDR1 and CDR2 are SGHTA and FQGNSA. This CDR3 has 16 amino acids. The CDR3, as DNA: TGTGCCAGCAGCTTACATCTAGCGGGGGGCACAGATACGCAGTATTTT. Translated: CASSLHLAGGTDTQYF.

The chain uses TRBV7-2 and TRBJ1-4; D not resolved. CDR3 length: 12 residues. Germline CDR1 reads SGHTA; CDR2 reads FQGNSA. Deletions cut 0 bases from V and 5 bases from J, with 1 base between. The CDR3 loop is CASSLANEKLFF. CDR3 coding DNA: TGTGCCAGCAGCTTAGCGAATGAAAAACTGTTTTTT.

There are a few counts of this clonotype. DNA for the CDR3: TGTGCCAGCAGCCTCAGTCCCGGGACAAGGGCGGATCAGCCCCAGCATTTT. Translated, it gives CASSLSPGTRADQPQHF. The gene calls are TRBV12-3 or TRBV12-4 and TRBJ1-5; the D gene is possibly TRBD1 (6 bases). This CDR3 region has 17 residues. Trimming stripped 6 bases from V and 5 bases from J, with 23 bases between.

In this sample, this clonotype turned up many times. The rearrangement links TRBV29-1 to TRBJ2-3; TRBD2 is a possible D gene (6 bases). Germline loops: CDR1 SQVTM, CDR2 ANQGSEA. The CDR3 consists of 12 residues. The V end was cut by 3 bases, the J end by 4 bases, with 8 bases between. The CDR3, as DNA: TGCAGCGTTGAGAGGGAGGCAGATACGCAGTATTTT. Translation gives CSVEREADTQYF.

This clonotype occurred a few times. The V gene is TRBV14, the J gene TRBJ2-7; D is undetermined. In germline, CDR1 is SGHDN, CDR2 FVKESK. This CDR3 spans 15 amino acids. V lost 0 bases to trimming and J lost 2 bases, with 11 bases between them. CDR3 in DNA: TGTGCCAGCAGCCAAGATCTCGCCAGCGCCTACGAGCAGTACGTC. It specifies CASSQDLASAYEQYV.

This clonotype was seen a few times. The J gene is TRBJ1-2, the V gene TRBV5-1; 8 bases are shared with TRBD1. The ends lost 1 base at V and 8 bases at J; junction bases unmatched: 7. This CDR3 comprises 14 residues. CDR1 and CDR2 from the germline V gene are SGHRS and YFSETQ. CDR3 protein: CASSLNLGQEGYTF. CDR3 coding DNA: TGCGCCAGCAGCTTGAACCTGGGACAGGAAGGCTACACCTTC.

This clonotype was seen only a few times. V usage is TRBV6-6 and J usage is TRBJ1-3; D not certain. V was shortened by 2 bases and J by 2 bases, with 7 bases between the two germline ends. CDR3 length: 14 residues. Germline V CDR1 and CDR2: MNHNY, SVGAGI (reference sequence). CDR3 sequence: CASSYEFPGNTIYF. CDR3 sequence (DNA): TGTGCCAGCAGTTACGAATTTCCTGGAAACACCATATATTTT.

This clonotype was recorded a few times. The V call is TRBV21-1, the J call TRBJ2-4. TRBV21-1 is designated a pseudogene. There are 17 residues in the CDR3. The CDR3 region is CASSKPNQSQNSGIQYF. The CDR3 coding sequence is TGTGCCAGCAGCAAACCCAATCAGAGCCAGAATTCGGGCATTCAGTACTTC.

This clonotype was seen many times. The chain recombines TRBV6-5 with TRBJ2-5, with 8 bases lining up with TRBD1. V dropped 8 bases and J dropped 1; count of bases not matched to a gene: 3. Germline CDR1 and CDR2: MNHEY and SVGAGI. The CDR3 is 13 residues long. The DNA of the CDR3 is TGTGCCAGCGGCGACAGGGGCCAAGAGACCCAGTACTTC. This translates into CASGDRGQETQYF.

There are many counts of this clonotype. V gene TRBV7-9 combines with J gene TRBJ1-5; possibly TRBD1 for D (5 bases). From germline, CDR1 is SEHNR and CDR2 FQNEAQ (reference sequence). V gave up 1 base and J gave up 6 bases, with 10 bases separating them. CDR3 size: 14 residues. The CDR3 DNA reads TGTGCCAGCAGCTTAGGTGGCGGGGCTCAGCCCCAGCATTTT. Protein: CASSLGGGAQPQHF.

This clonotype was seen ten or more times. The chain is built from TRBV7-9 and TRBJ1-6; D uncertain. The CDR3 length is 16 residues. The germline V gene has CDR1 SEHNR and CDR2 FQNEAQ (reference sequence). The V end was cut by 4 bases, the J end by 7 bases, with 17 bases between. CDR3 coding DNA: TGTGCCAGCAGCTCCGACCGGGCAGTCAACAATTCACCCCTCCACTTT. Translating it yields CASSSDRAVNNSPLHF.

This clonotype was observed a handful of times. This rearrangement joins TRBV3-1 to TRBJ2-5; TRBD1 agrees at 9 bases. V lost 4 bases, J lost 5 bases, and 5 bases stayed unmatched. Germline V gives CDR1 LGHDT, CDR2 YNNKEL (reference sequence). The CDR3 consists of 14 residues. This chain's CDR3 is CASSRSTGGETQYF. The CDR3 DNA sequence: TGTGCCAGCAGCCGGTCGACAGGGGGTGAGACCCAGTACTTC.

The table lists this clonotype with many counts. The CDR3 nucleotides read TGTGCCAGCAAGTCTTTTACTGAAGCTTTCTTT. Amino acids: CASKSFTEAFF. The chain uses TRBV12-3 or TRBV12-4 and TRBJ1-1; the D is unclear. This CDR3 is 11 amino acids long. Trimming removed 7 bases at V and 5 bases at J, with 8 bases between.

Here the CDR3 reads CSVESWMNTEAFF. CDR3 DNA: TGCAGCGTTGAATCTTGGATGAACACTGAAGCTTTCTTT. The chain uses TRBV29-1 and TRBJ1-1; no firm D call. The V gene's germline CDR1 is SQVTM and CDR2 ANQGSEA. V was shortened by 2 bases and J by 0 bases, with 7 bases between the two germline ends. CDR3 size: 13 residues.

This clonotype was observed a few times. The V gene is TRBV6-5, the J gene TRBJ1-2; TRBD1 matches 7 bases. Germline CDR1 is MNHEY and CDR2 is SVGAGI. Trimming removed 2 bases from V and 2 bases from J; junction bases left unmatched: 5. This CDR3 contains 15 residues. The CDR3 is CASSYRDSGNYGYTF. In nucleotides, the CDR3 is TGTGCCAGCAGTTACCGGGACAGTGGGAACTATGGCTACACCTTC.

J is TRBJ1-5 and V is TRBV10-3; no reliable D call. Trimming shortened V by 10 bases and J by 0 bases, and 13 bases separated the two germline ends. The CDR3 is made up of 14 amino acids. Germline CDR1 is ENHRY and CDR2 is SYGVKD. This chain's CDR3 is CATGLLNSNQPQHF. The CDR3 DNA reads TGTGCCACCGGACTCCTTAATAGCAATCAGCCCCAGCATTTT.

This clonotype was seen more than once but under ten times. The V and J genes are TRBV6-2 or TRBV6-3 and TRBJ1-2; possibly TRBD1 for D (6 bases). V was trimmed by 0 bases and J by 4 bases, leaving 15 bases between them. Germline V gene lookup returns CDR1 MNHEY and CDR2 SVGEGT. CDR3 length: 16 residues. Here the CDR3 DNA reads TGTGCCAGCAGTTACTCCGGGACACCCGTGGCCTATGGCTACACCTTC. This codes for CASSYSGTPVAYGYTF.

This clonotype was counted a few times. This chain joins TRBV4-1 and TRBJ1-5; D perhaps matches TRBD1 (5 bases). The germline gives CDR1 MGHRA, CDR2 YSYEKL. Trimming shortened V by 1 base and J by 3 bases, and 16 bases separated the two germline ends. The length of the CDR3 is 17 residues. CDR3 sequence: CASSQAWTSVSNQPQHF. CDR3 DNA: TGCGCCAGCAGCCAAGCGTGGACAAGTGTATCCAATCAGCCCCAGCATTTT.

This clonotype was seen repeatedly, ten times or more. The genes are TRBV2 and TRBJ1-5, with TRBD1 identical over 7 bases. The CDR3 length is 15 residues. V lost 3 bases, J lost 4 bases, and 6 bases stayed unmatched. CDR1 SNHLY and CDR2 FYNNEI come from the germline V gene. CDR3: CASSDDGRGNQPQHF. In nucleotides, the CDR3 is TGTGCCAGCAGTGACGACGGCAGGGGGAATCAGCCCCAGCATTTT. The full variable domain, rest sourced from reference TRBV2 and TRBJ1-5, is EPEVTQTPSHQVTQMGQEVILRCVPISNHLYFYWYRQILGQKVEFLVSFYNNEISEKSEIFDDQFSVERPDGSNFTLKIRSTKLEDSAMYFCASSDDGRGNQPQHFGDGTRLSIL.

V gene TRBV2 combines with J gene TRBJ1-5; TRBD1 might be the D (5 bases). CDR3 length equals 13 residues. V was cut by 6 bases and J by 3 bases, with 9 bases left in between. Looked up from germline, CDR1 is SNHLY and CDR2 is FYNNEI. The CDR3 coding sequence is TGTGCCAGCAGCGGGGACTACAATCAGCCCCAGCATTTT. Translated, it gives CASSGDYNQPQHF.

The V call is TRBV7-2, the J call TRBJ1-5; D call uncertain. V lost 1 base and J lost 6, with 7 bases in between. The CDR3 is 13 residues long. Germline V gives CDR1 SGHTA, CDR2 FQGNSA. CDR3 sequence (DNA): TGTGCCAGCAGCTTAGAAAATGGTCAGCCCCAGCATTTT. It codes for CASSLENGQPQHF.

In its sample, this clonotype was seen many times. The rearrangement links TRBV6-2 or TRBV6-3 to TRBJ1-3, with D tentatively TRBD1 (5 bases). V lost 3 bases and J 0 bases, leaving 9 bases between the germline ends. The CDR3 is 15 amino acids. CDR1 MNHEY and CDR2 SVGEGT come from the germline V gene. The chain's CDR3 is CASSYGTLSGNTIYF. For the CDR3, the DNA is TGTGCCAGCAGTTATGGGACCCTCTCTGGAAACACCATATATTTT.

This clonotype was seen ten or more times. The rearrangement uses TRBV7-8 and TRBJ2-3, with 7 nucleotides matching TRBD1. Germline V gene lookup returns CDR1 SGHVS and CDR2 FQNEAQ. Losses at the gene ends were 5 bases for V and 2 bases for J; bases not matched to a gene: 4. CDR3 length equals 14 residues. DNA for the CDR3: TGTGCCAGCAGCATGGGACAGAACACAGATACGCAGTATTTT. Its protein product is CASSMGQNTDTQYF.

This chain joins TRBV27 and TRBJ2-1; D gene unclear. CDR1 and CDR2 (germline): MNHEY, SMNVEV (reference sequence). The CDR3 is 13 residues long. V was cut by 5 bases and J by 6 bases, with 11 bases left in between. This CDR3 reads CASSPPISNEQFF. The CDR3 nucleotides read TGTGCCAGCAGTCCCCCTATCAGCAATGAGCAGTTCTTC.